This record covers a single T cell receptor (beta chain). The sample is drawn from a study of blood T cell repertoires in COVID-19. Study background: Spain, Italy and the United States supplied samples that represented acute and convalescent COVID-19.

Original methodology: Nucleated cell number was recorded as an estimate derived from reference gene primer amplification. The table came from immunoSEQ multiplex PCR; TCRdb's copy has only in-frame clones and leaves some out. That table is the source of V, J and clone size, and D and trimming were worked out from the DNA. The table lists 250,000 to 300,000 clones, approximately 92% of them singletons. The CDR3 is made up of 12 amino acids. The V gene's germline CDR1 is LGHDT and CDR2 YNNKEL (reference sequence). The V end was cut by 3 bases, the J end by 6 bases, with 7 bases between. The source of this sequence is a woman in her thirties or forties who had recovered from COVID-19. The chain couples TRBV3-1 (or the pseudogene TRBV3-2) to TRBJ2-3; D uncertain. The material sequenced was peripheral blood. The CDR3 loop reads CASSQLGDTQYF. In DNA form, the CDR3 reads TGTGCCAGCAGCCAGCTCGGTGATACGCAGTATTTT.